What follows are 2 T cell receptor beta chains derived from one specimen sequenced in a study of blood T cells in healthy people across ages. Then a second PCR, running roughly 6 to 12 cycles, was carried out with a sample-barcoded 5' primer and a J-beta primer mix. Each CDR3 protein gets one entry after TCRdb re-called the 5' RACE reads with MiXCR. Among fewer than 2,000,000 distinct CDR3 sequences listed, almost 35% were seen once. The sequenced sample consisted of blood. These receptor sequences come from a woman aged 25 to 39 in good health.

The J gene is TRBJ1-2, the V gene TRBV6-1; D might be TRBD1 (5 bases). V was trimmed by 3 bases and J by 4 bases, leaving 12 bases between them. Germline V gives CDR1 MNHNS, CDR2 SASEGT. The CDR3 consists of 14 residues. CDR3 residues: CASSDRALSYGYTF. Written as DNA, the CDR3 is TGTGCCAGCAGTGACAGGGCTCTTAGCTATGGCTACACCTTC.

Of note for this clonotype: This could be a read error, since a much larger clone is one nucleotide away. The J gene is TRBJ2-1, the V gene TRBV29-1; TRBD2 matches 9 bases. J lost 7 bases, V lost 4 bases, and 8 bases had no gene match. The V gene's germline CDR1 is SQVTM and CDR2 ANQGSEA. CDR3 length equals 14 residues. The CDR3 DNA is TGCAGCGTTGTGGTTAGCGGGAGTTGTAATGAGCAGTTCTTC. Residues: CSVVVSGSCNEQFF.